The 11 T cell receptor beta chains listed next were all sequenced from one sample in a study of tumor and adjacent non-tumor tissue in lung cancer. The library came from three nested PCR rounds adapted from ARM-PCR protocols. MiXCR, run by TCRdb on the multiplex PCR reads, gives a single entry per CDR3 protein. Of fewer than 85,000 distinct CDR3 sequences detected, around four fifths appear once; the ten largest clones hold about 12%. RNA was extracted from bulk tissue without any cell sorting. Sequencing was performed on lung tumor tissue. These receptors were collected from a woman between 45 and 60 years old with non-small cell lung cancer.

This clonotype was seen once. One junction end disagrees with the germline gene, perhaps due to a read error. V gene TRBV10-2 combines with J gene TRBJ2-1; D uncertain. CDR1 WSHSY and CDR2 SAAADI come from the germline V gene. CDR3 size: 16 residues. For the CDR3, the DNA is TGCGCCAGCTGTGATGGGAACGGGTACGCCTACAATGAGCAGTCCTTC. Translated, it gives CASCDGNGYAYNEQSF.

With regard to this clonotype: The final CDR3 position lacks the conserved phenylalanine or tryptophan, pointing to a likely read error. V gene TRBV29-1 combines with J gene TRBJ1-2; weak D call: TRBD1 (5 bases). CDR3 length: 14 residues. Germline loops: CDR1 SQVTM, CDR2 ANQGSEA. CDR3 loop: CGASVMEGMDGYTV. CDR3 coding DNA: TGCGGCGCCTCGGTCATGGAGGGGATGGATGGCTACACCGTC.

Turning to this clonotype: A junction boundary mismatches the germline segment, possibly from a read error. J is TRBJ2-5 and V is TRBV10-3; D might be TRBD1 (6 bases). CDR1 and CDR2 (germline): ENHRY, SYGVKD. The CDR3 is 12 residues long. The CDR3 is CAVRTAQDTQYF. CDR3 coding DNA: TGTGCCGTCCGGACAGCGCAAGATACCCAGTATTTC.

This clonotype has just one count. The rearrangement joins TRBV11-2 to TRBJ2-3; D not certain. Germline-derived CDR1 and CDR2 are SGHAT and FQNNGV. Trimming cost V 5 bases and J 3 bases, with 18 bases left between them. CDR3 length: 16 amino acids. The CDR3 region is CASSPVGYLLTDTQYF. The CDR3, as DNA: TGTGCCAGCAGCCCGGTGGGATACCTGCTTACAGATACGCAGTATTTT.

With respect to this clonotype: Just one base apart from a much larger clone, this may be a read error. The chain joins TRBV11-2 to TRBJ2-3, with a tentative D call TRBD2 (6 bases). The V end lost 3 bases, the J end lost 8 bases, and 15 bases lay between the germline ends. Germline loops: CDR1 SGHAT, CDR2 FQNNGV. The CDR3 totals 14 residues. The CDR3 bases are TGTGCCAGCAGCTTGGGCGGGGACCCAGGTACGCAGTATTTT. Its protein is CASSLGGDPGTQYF.

Turning to this clonotype: This may stem from a read error, because a much larger clone lies one nucleotide away. V usage is TRBV28 and J usage is TRBJ1-2, with D possibly being TRBD1 (6 bases). The CDR3 is 15 amino acids. Germline assignment: CDR1 MDHEN and CDR2 SYDVKM. Here the CDR3 reads CASSLGTGYAYSYTF. In DNA, the CDR3 is TGTGCCAGCAGTTTAGGAACAGGGTATGCCTATAGCTACACCTTC.

The gene calls are TRBV29-1 and TRBJ2-2, with 8 positions matching TRBD2. The CDR3 has 16 residues. Trimming took 1 base from V and 7 from J; bases not matched to a gene: 11. Germline V gene data show CDR1 as SQVTM and CDR2 as ANQGSEA. The CDR3 loop reads CSVEVPNGRALGELFF. The CDR3 nucleotides read TGCAGCGTTGAAGTCCCTAACGGGAGGGCCCTCGGGGAGCTGTTTTTT.

This clonotype was observed a few times. The chain has TRBV5-6 and TRBJ2-3, with 7 bases aligning to TRBD1. The junction had 15 bases not matched to a gene; V was cut back by 5 bases and J by 6 bases. Germline CDR1 reads SGHDT; CDR2 reads YYEEEE. The CDR3 covers 16 residues. The CDR3 DNA sequence: TGTGCCAGCAGGAAACAGGGGAAAGGCGCAGGGGATACGCAGTATTTT. It is translated as CASRKQGKGAGDTQYF.

On this clonotype: A read error may account for a junction end that differs from germline. The chain recombines TRBV29-1 with TRBJ1-1; TRBD1 might be the D (6 bases). CDR1 SQVTM and CDR2 ANQGSEA come from the germline V gene. The CDR3 length is 10 residues. CDR3: CSVGTVVAFF. CDR3 nucleotide sequence: TGCAGCGTTGGGACAGTTGTAGCTTTCTTC.

In the case of this clonotype: Since the CDR3 does not end with the conserved phenylalanine or tryptophan, this likely comes from a read error. The DNA is omitted, as the CDR3 cannot be located on it reliably, and the CDR3 follows TCRdb's listing. This chain uses TRBV6-5 with TRBJ2-1; the D call TRBD1 from the table was never checked on the DNA. Germline V gives CDR1 MNHEY, CDR2 SVGAGI. Ends included, the CDR3 has 14 residues. CDR3: CVSSTGTGSPEHFI.

Worth noting for this clonotype: The CDR3 carries no conserved terminal phenylalanine or tryptophan, so it likely arises from a read error. This chain connects TRBV6-1 to TRBJ2-3; 9 nucleotides agree with TRBD1. The CDR3 contains 16 residues. Germline V CDR1 and CDR2: MNHNS, SASEGT. The CDR3 DNA follows: TGTGACAGCAGTTCAACTCCGGGACAGGGAGCAGATACGCAGTATTAT. It translates to CDSSSTPGQGADTQYY.